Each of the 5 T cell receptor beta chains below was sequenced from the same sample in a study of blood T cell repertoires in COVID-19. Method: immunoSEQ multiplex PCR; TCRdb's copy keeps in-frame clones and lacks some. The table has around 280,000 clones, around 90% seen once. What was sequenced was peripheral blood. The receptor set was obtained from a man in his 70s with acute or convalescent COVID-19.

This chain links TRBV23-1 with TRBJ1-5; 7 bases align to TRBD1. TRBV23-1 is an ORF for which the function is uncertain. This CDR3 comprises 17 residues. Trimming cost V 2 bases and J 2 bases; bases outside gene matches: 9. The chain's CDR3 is CASSQALRQGCNQPQHF. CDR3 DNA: TGCGCCAGCAGTCAAGCTCTGAGACAGGGTTGCAATCAGCCCCAGCATTTT.

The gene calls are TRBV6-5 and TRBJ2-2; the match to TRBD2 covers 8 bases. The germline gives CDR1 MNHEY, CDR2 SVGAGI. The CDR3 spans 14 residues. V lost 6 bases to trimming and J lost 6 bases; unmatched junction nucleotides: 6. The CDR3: CASSSLAVAGELFF. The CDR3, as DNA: TGTGCCAGCAGCTCACTAGCGGTGGCCGGGGAGCTGTTTTTT.

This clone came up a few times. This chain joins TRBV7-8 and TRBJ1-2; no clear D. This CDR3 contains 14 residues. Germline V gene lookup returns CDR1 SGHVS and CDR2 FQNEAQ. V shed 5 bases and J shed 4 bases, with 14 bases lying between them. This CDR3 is CASSPVPSAYGYTF. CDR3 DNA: TGTGCCAGCAGCCCGGTCCCTAGCGCCTATGGCTACACCTTC.

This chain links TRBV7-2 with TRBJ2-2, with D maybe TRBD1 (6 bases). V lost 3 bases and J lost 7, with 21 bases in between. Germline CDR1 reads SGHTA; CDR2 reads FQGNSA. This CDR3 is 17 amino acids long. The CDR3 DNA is TGTGCCAGCAGCTTGATCAACCCGGGACATCGGGACGGGGAGCTGTTTTTT. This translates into CASSLINPGHRDGELFF.

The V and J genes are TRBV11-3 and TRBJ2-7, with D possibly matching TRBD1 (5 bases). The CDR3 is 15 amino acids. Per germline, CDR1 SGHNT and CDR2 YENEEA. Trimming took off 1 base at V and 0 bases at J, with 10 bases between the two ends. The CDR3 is CASSLGADSSYEQYF. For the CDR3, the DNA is TGTGCCAGCAGCTTAGGGGCCGACAGCTCCTACGAGCAGTACTTC.